This T cell receptor beta chain was captured by sequencing in a study of cytomegalovirus exposure and HLA in healthy donors. General study results and limits: V- and J-gene trimming of TCR beta was linked (in a later analysis) to a missense DCLRE1C variant. Several of the most significant clusters appeared linked to common viral pathogens, based on a later analysis.

In the case of this clone: What it binds is unknown.

The PCR was carried out with 60 Vbeta primers and 13 Jbeta primers. Assay used: immunoSEQ multiplex PCR; TCRdb lists only in-frame clones, some missing. The sample yields more than 150,000 clones, 82% seen once. Sequenced: PBMCs. The receptor was isolated from a man in his forties in good health and CMV-seronegative.

The CDR3 region has the DNA TGCGCCAGCAGCTTGGGTGACGGGAGGCCCCAAGAGACCCAGTACTTC. Its protein product is CASSLGDGRPQETQYF. The chain combines TRBV5-1 with TRBJ2-5; TRBD2 matches at 7 bases. From germline, CDR1 is SGHRS and CDR2 YFSETQ. This CDR3 region has 16 residues. V dropped 0 bases and J dropped 1; count of bases not matched to a gene: 6.